A selection of T cell receptor beta chains follows, all from one sample in a study of immune evolution from preneoplasia to lung adenocarcinoma. TCRdb's table, derived via immunoSEQ multiplex PCR, lists solely in-frame clones and lacks some. The sample contains several thousand clones, 75% to 90% of which appear only once. The sample consisted of FFPE lung adenocarcinoma in situ tissue. These receptors were obtained from a donor at least 70 years old with lung adenocarcinoma. Both conserved end residues are part of each CDR3. D genes are given only for firm matches. Size is omitted from some rows. Given values are once, few, many or a class for expanded clones.

j_gene	v_gene	d_gene	abundance	CDR3aa	CDR3nt
TRBJ2-3	TRBV9	NA	NA	CASSAGAGHRTDTQYF	TGTGCCAGCAGCGCGGGAGCGGGACACCGCACAGATACGCAGTATTTT
TRBJ2-1	TRBV6-5	TRBD1	NA	CASWDRLNEQFF	TGTGCCAGTTGGGACAGACTCAATGAGCAGTTCTTC
TRBJ2-1	TRBV2	NA	NA	CASSLAARFNEQFF	TGTGCCAGCAGCCTGGCGGCTAGGTTCAATGAGCAGTTCTTC
TRBJ1-2	TRBV6-5	TRBD1	NA	CASSYSSGGYGYTF	TGTGCCAGCAGTTACTCCTCAGGGGGCTATGGCTACACCTTC
TRBJ2-2	TRBV5-4	TRBD2	NA	CASSLGLARNTGELFF	TGTGCCAGCAGCTTGGGACTAGCGAGGAACACCGGGGAGCTGTTTTTT
TRBJ1-2	TRBV28	NA	NA	CASSLGPNYGYTF	TGTGCCAGCAGTTTAGGCCCCAACTATGGCTACACCTTC
TRBJ1-2	TRBV6-1	NA	once	CASSENLRYGYTF	TGTGCCAGCAGTGAAAATTTGCGATATGGCTACACCTTC
TRBJ2-7	TRBV10-3	TRBD1	NA	CAISREDRGREQYF	TGTGCCATCAGTAGGGAGGACAGGGGGCGCGAGCAGTACTTC
TRBJ1-5	TRBV19	NA	NA	CASNDDGGLGNQPQHF	TGTGCCAGTAACGACGACGGCGGCCTGGGCAATCAGCCCCAGCATTTT
TRBJ2-5	TRBV4-1	NA	NA	CASSRGAFQETQYF	TGCGCCAGCAGCCGGGGCGCCTTCCAAGAGACCCAGTACTTC
TRBJ2-1	TRBV9	TRBD2	NA	CASSGSGSAHNEQFF	TGTGCCAGCAGCGGTAGCGGGAGCGCCCACAATGAGCAGTTCTTC
TRBJ1-6	TRBV25-1	NA	few	CASSDGRRSYNSPLHF	TGTGCCAGCAGCGACGGGAGACGGTCCTATAATTCACCCCTCCACTTT
TRBJ2-3	TRBV18	TRBD2	NA	CASSPTSGTDTQYF	TGTGCCAGCTCACCGACTAGCGGCACAGATACGCAGTATTTT
TRBJ1-1	TRBV29-1	NA	NA	CSVVLKGGAEAFF	TGCAGCGTTGTTCTTAAGGGAGGGGCTGAAGCTTTCTTT
TRBJ1-1	TRBV2	NA	once	CASRKTRDTTIEAFF	TGTGCCAGCAGAAAAACACGGGACACCACAATTGAAGCTTTCTTT
TRBJ1-4	TRBV6-1	NA	NA	CASRRDGGNEKLFF	TGTGCCAGCAGGAGGGACGGCGGTAATGAAAAACTGTTTTTT